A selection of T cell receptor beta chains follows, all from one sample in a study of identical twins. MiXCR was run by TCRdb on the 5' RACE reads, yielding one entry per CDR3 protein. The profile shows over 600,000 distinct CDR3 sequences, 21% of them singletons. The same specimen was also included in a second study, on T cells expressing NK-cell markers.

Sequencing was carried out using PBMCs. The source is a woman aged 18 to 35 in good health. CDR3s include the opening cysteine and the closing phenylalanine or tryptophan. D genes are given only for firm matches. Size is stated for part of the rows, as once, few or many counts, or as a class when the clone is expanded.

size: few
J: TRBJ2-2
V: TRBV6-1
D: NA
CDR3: CASTVAVPVGELFF
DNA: TGTGCCAGCACGGTAGCGGTCCCGGTCGGGGAGCTGTTTTTT

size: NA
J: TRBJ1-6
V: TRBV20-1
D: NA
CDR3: CSARGLNSPLHF
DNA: TGCAGTGCGAGAGGTCTCAATTCACCCCTCCACTTT

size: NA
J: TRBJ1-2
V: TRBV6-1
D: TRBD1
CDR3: CASRTGGQANYGYTF
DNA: TGTGCCAGCAGGACAGGGGGGCAAGCTAACTATGGCTACACCTTC

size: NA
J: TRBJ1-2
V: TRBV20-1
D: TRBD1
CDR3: CSATQGARANYGYTF
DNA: TGCAGTGCTACACAGGGGGCGAGGGCTAACTATGGCTACACCTTC

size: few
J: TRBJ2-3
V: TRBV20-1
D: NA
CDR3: CSAQHPPGTQYF
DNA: TGCAGTGCTCAGCACCCCCCTGGTACGCAGTATTTT

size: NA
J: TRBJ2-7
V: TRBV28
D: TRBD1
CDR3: CASSGPGQGSYEQYF
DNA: TGTGCCAGCAGTGGGCCGGGACAGGGATCCTACGAGCAGTACTTC

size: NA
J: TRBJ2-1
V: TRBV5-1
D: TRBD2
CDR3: CASSPTSGYYNEQFF
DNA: TGCGCCAGCAGCCCAACTAGCGGATATTACAATGAGCAGTTCTTC

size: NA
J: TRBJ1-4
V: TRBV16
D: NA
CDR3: CASSVPDPGKDEKLFF
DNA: TGTGCCAGCAGCGTCCCTGACCCAGGGAAGGACGAAAAACTGTTTTTT

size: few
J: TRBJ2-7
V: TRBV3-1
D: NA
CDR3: CASSQTGEQYF
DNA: TGTGCCAGCAGCCAAACGGGGGAGCAGTACTTC

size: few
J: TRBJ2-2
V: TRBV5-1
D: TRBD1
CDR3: CASSTGGLNTGELFF
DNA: TGCGCCAGCAGTACAGGGGGCTTAAATACCGGGGAGCTGTTTTTT

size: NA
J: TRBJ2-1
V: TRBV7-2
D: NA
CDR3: CASSYQYGTPTYNEQFF
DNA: TGTGCCAGCAGCTACCAGTACGGGACACCAACCTACAATGAGCAGTTCTTC

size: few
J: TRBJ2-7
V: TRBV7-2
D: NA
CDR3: CASSLEGSSHYEQYF
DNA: TGTGCCAGCAGCTTAGAGGGGAGTTCGCACTACGAGCAGTACTTC

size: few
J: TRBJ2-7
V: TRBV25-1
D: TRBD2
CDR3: CASSDNFLAGVYEQYF
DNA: TGTGCCAGCAGTGATAATTTTCTAGCGGGGGTTTACGAACAGTACTTC

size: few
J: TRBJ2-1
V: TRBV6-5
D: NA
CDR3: CASPFRQVLQFF
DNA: TGTGCCAGCCCATTCCGACAGGTACTGCAGTTCTTC

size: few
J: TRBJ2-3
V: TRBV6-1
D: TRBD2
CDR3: CASTEGAGFRTDTQYF
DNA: TGTGCCAGCACCGAGGGAGCGGGGTTTCGCACAGATACGCAGTATTTT

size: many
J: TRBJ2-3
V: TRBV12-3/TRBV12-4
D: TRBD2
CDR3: CASSLASGGTDTQYF
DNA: TGTGCCAGCAGTTTGGCTAGCGGGGGGACAGATACGCAGTATTTT

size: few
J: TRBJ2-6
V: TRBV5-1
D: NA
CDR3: CASSLQTSGANVLTF
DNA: TGCGCCAGCAGCTTACAGACCTCCGGGGCCAACGTCCTGACTTTC

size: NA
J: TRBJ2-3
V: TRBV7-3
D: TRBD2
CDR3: CASRPSGGVTDTQYF
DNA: TGTGCCAGCAGACCTAGCGGGGGGGTGACAGATACGCAGTATTTT

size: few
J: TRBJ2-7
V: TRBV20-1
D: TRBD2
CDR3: CSARVSTGAGEQYF
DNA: TGCAGTGCTAGAGTATCTACGGGAGCGGGGGAGCAGTACTTC

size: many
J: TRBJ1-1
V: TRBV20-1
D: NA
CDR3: CSGSRAGLTEAFF
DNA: TGCAGTGGCTCGAGAGCAGGGCTCACTGAAGCTTTCTTT

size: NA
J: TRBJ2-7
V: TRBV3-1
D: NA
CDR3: CASSQGRGGQATYEQYF
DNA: TGTGCCAGCAGCCAAGGAAGGGGGGGTCAGGCCACCTACGAGCAGTACTTC

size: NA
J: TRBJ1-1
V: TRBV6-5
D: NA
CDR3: CASSYVRGDGDTEAFF
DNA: TGTGCCAGCAGTTATGTAAGGGGGGACGGGGACACTGAAGCTTTCTTT

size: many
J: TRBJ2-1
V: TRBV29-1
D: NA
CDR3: CSVGRGGSEQFF
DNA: TGCAGCGTTGGCAGGGGTGGGAGTGAGCAGTTCTTC

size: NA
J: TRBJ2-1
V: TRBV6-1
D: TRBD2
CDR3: CASRGLAGGLRSYNEQFF
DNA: TGTGCCAGCAGGGGACTAGCGGGGGGGCTTCGCTCCTACAATGAGCAGTTCTTC

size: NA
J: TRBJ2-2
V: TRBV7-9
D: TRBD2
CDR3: CASSSGTTTSGELFF
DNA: TGTGCCAGCAGCTCCGGGACTACTACTTCCGGGGAGCTGTTTTTT

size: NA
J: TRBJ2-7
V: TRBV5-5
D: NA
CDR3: CASSPSADEQYF
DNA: TGTGCCAGCAGTCCGAGCGCGGACGAGCAGTACTTC

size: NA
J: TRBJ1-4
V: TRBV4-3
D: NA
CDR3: CASSQDTGGDEKLFF
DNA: TGCGCCAGCAGCCAAGATACCGGGGGAGATGAAAAACTGTTTTTT

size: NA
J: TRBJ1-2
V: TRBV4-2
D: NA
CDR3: CASSQELGSLENYGYTF
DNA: TGTGCCAGCAGCCAAGAGCTGGGATCACTGGAGAACTATGGCTACACCTTC

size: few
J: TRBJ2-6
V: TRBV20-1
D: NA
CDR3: CSARISGANVLTF
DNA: TGCAGTGCTAGGATTTCTGGGGCCAACGTCCTGACTTTC

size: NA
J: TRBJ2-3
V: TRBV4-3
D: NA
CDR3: CASSQDGGAATQYF
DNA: TGCGCCAGCAGCCAAGATGGTGGAGCGGCTACGCAGTATTTT

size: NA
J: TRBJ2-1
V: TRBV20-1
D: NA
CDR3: CSQRGSVGGEQFF
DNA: TGCAGCCAGAGGGGGTCAGTGGGGGGTGAGCAGTTCTTC

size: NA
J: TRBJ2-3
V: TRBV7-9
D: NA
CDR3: CASSLLVDTQYF
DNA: TGTGCCAGCAGCTTACTTGTCGATACGCAGTATTTT

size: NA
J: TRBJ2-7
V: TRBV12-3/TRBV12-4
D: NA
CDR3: CASSTDMRYEQYF
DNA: TGTGCCAGCAGTACGGATATGAGATACGAGCAGTACTTC

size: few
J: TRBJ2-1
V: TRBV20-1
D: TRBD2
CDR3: CSASSYSGTTYNEQFF
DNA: TGCAGTGCTAGTTCCTATAGCGGGACTACCTACAATGAGCAGTTCTTC

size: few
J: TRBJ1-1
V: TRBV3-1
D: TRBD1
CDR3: CASSQGQGRAEAFF
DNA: TGTGCCAGCAGCCAAGGACAGGGGCGGGCTGAAGCTTTCTTT

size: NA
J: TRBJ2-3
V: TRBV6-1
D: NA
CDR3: CASRPGWGADTQYF
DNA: TGTGCCAGCAGACCGGGCTGGGGGGCAGATACGCAGTATTTT

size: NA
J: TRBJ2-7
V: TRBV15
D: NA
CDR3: CATSRDLGQSSEQYF
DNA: TGTGCCACCAGCAGAGATCTGGGGCAGTCTTCCGAGCAGTACTTC

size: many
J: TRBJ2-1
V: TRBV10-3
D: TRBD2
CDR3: CAISDRGLFNNEQFF
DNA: TGTGCCATCAGCGATCGGGGACTATTCAACAATGAGCAGTTCTTC

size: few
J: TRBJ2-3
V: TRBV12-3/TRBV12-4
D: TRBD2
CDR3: CASGGADTQYF
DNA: TGTGCCAGCGGGGGGGCAGATACGCAGTATTTT

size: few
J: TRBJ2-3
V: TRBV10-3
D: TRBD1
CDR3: CAIGDREVDTQYF
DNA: TGTGCCATCGGGGACAGGGAAGTAGATACGCAGTATTTT

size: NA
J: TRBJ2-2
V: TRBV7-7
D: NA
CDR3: CASTKLRGAGELFF
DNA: TGTGCTAGCACGAAGCTACGAGGTGCCGGGGAGCTGTTTTTT

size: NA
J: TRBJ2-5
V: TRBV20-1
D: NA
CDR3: CSASASSETQYF
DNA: TGCAGTGCTAGCGCTAGCTCGGAGACCCAGTACTTC

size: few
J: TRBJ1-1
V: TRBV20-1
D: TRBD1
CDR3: CSATSGTDIEAFF
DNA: TGCAGTGCTACCTCCGGGACAGATATCGAAGCTTTCTTT

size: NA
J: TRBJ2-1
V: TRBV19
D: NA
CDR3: CASSIVTSNEQFF
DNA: TGTGCCAGTAGTATAGTGACTAGCAATGAGCAGTTCTTC

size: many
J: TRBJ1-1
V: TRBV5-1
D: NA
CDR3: CASRRGRIHTEAFF
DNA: TGCGCCAGCAGGAGGGGTAGGATCCACACTGAAGCTTTCTTT

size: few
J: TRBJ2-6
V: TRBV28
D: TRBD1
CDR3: CASSTGASGANVLTF
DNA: TGTGCCAGCAGTACAGGGGCCTCTGGGGCCAACGTCCTGACTTTC

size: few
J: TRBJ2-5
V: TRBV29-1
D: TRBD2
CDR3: CSTEAGTQETQYF
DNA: TGCAGCACGGAAGCGGGAACCCAAGAGACCCAGTACTTC

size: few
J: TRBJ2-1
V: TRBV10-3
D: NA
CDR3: CAISDGLGGNEQFF
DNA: TGTGCCATCAGTGACGGGCTAGGGGGCAATGAGCAGTTCTTC

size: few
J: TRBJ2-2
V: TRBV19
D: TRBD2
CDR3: CASTPGLAIGGELFF
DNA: TGTGCCAGCACACCGGGACTAGCTATAGGCGGGGAGCTGTTTTTT

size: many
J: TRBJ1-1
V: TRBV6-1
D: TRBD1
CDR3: CASRAGLWVGQTNTEAFF
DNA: TGTGCCAGCAGGGCCGGATTATGGGTGGGACAGACGAACACTGAAGCTTTCTTT

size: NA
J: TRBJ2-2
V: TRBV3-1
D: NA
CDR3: CASSHPWKDTGELFF
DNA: TGTGCCAGCAGCCACCCCTGGAAGGATACCGGGGAGCTGTTTTTT

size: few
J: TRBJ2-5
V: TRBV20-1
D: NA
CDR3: CSASPTEGLQETQYF
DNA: TGCAGTGCTTCCCCAACCGAGGGGCTACAAGAGACCCAGTACTTC

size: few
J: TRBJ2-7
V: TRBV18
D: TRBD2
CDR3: CASSRTSGGSYEQYF
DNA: TGTGCCAGCTCAAGGACTAGCGGGGGCTCCTACGAGCAGTACTTC

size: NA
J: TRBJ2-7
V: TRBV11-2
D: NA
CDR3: CASLGQGIFYEQYF
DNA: TGTGCCAGCCTCGGCCAGGGAATCTTTTACGAGCAGTACTTC

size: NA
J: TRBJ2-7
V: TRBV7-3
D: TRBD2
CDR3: CASSLRGGATYEQYF
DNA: TGTGCCAGCAGCTTACGCGGGGGAGCTACCTACGAGCAGTACTTC

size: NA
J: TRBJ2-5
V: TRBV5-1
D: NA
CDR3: CASSKERNQETQYF
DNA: TGCGCCAGCAGCAAGGAGAGGAACCAAGAGACCCAGTACTTC